This T cell receptor beta chain emerged from a study of radiotherapy plus CTLA-4 blockade in lung cancer. Study context: The study recorded objective responses in approximately 19% of patients and disease control in 31%. Study-level results: Interferon-beta and early blood T cell clone dynamics reportedly predicted response best. In blood, after radiotherapy plus ipilimumab, tumor-derived TCR clones expanded.

The table lists this clone with a few counts. Its antigen is undetermined. The germline CDR1 and CDR2 sequences are LGHNT and FRNRAP. CDR3 size: 14 residues. V lost 0 bases to trimming and J lost 4 bases, with 7 bases between them. TCRdb's copy holds only in-frame clones and misses some; the assay was immunoSEQ multiplex PCR. The table includes approximately 33,000 clones, around 73% detected once. The study gave focal radiation plus ipilimumab CTLA-4 blockade to patients with chemo-refractory metastatic non-small-cell lung cancer. The chain is built from TRBV12-5 and TRBJ1-3; D is unresolved. The source of this sequence is a human donor with non-small cell lung cancer who had stable disease on radiotherapy plus ipilimumab. The starting material was peripheral blood, obtained from a patient treated with radiotherapy plus ipilimumab. In DNA, the CDR3 is TGTGCTAGTGGTTTGGTGACGATAGGAAACACCATATATTTT. It specifies CASGLVTIGNTIYF.